The 27 T cell receptor beta chains below were found in one sample sequenced in a study of cytomegalovirus exposure and HLA in healthy donors. 60 Vbeta and 13 Jbeta primers were used in PCR. The protocol was immunoSEQ multiplex PCR, while the TCRdb copy is restricted to in-frame clones and leaves out a portion. This sample's table reports around 100,000 clones. Material for sequencing was PBMCs. Every receptor here comes from a middle-aged man in good health and CMV-seronegative.

This rearrangement joins TRBV5-1 to TRBJ2-7, with 9 bases matching TRBD1. Germline V lookup: CDR1 SGHRS, CDR2 YFSETQ. The CDR3 consists of 17 residues. With V trimmed by 4 bases and J by 0 bases, 11 bases remained unmatched. CDR3 nucleotides: TGCGCCAGCAGCCGAAACCCGGGACAGGGTGTCTCCTACGAGCAGTACTTC. This sequence encodes CASSRNPGQGVSYEQYF.

The gene calls are TRBV10-2 and TRBJ2-3; 8 bases are a match to TRBD1. V gave up 5 bases and J gave up 3 bases; unmatched junction bases: 10. Germline assignment: CDR1 WSHSY and CDR2 SAAADI. CDR3 length: 16 residues. CDR3 amino acids: CASSTRTGPGTDTQYF. The CDR3 nucleotides are TGCGCCAGCAGTACCCGGACAGGGCCAGGTACAGATACGCAGTATTTT.

The chain is built from TRBV7-2 and TRBJ2-2; D may be TRBD1 (6 bases). V was cut by 5 bases and J by 1 base, with 14 bases left in between. CDR3 size: 16 residues. CDR1 SGHTA and CDR2 FQGNSA come from the germline V gene. CDR3 DNA sequence: TGTGCCAGCAGCCAACACTCGACAGGGAACACCGGGGAGCTGTTTTTT. This translates into CASSQHSTGNTGELFF.

About this clone itself: One end of the junction does not line up with germline, which may come from a read error. This sequence joins TRBV5-1 and TRBJ2-4; D not resolved. The CDR3 has 9 residues. Germline CDR1 reads SGHRS; CDR2 reads YFSETQ. CDR3 region: CASSLLTDF. The CDR3 DNA sequence: TGCGCCAGCAGCTTACTAACCGACTTC.

The rearrangement uses TRBV6-1 and TRBJ2-5; D uncertain. The J call may be faulty, since TRBJ2-7 better matches the DNA end. Germline-derived CDR1 and CDR2 are MNHNS and SASEGT. The CDR3 sequence is 10 residues long. In DNA, the CDR3 is TGTGCCAGCAGTGAGTACGAGCAGTACTTC. It is translated as CASSEYEQYF.

This chain links TRBV5-4 with TRBJ1-5; D might be TRBD1 (6 bases). The CDR3 runs 13 residues. Germline V CDR1 and CDR2: SGHNT, YYREEE (reference sequence). Trimming left V 4 bases short and J 7 bases short, with 12 bases between. CDR3: CASSADRYQPQHF. As DNA, the CDR3 is TGTGCCAGCAGCGCCGACAGGTACCAGCCCCAGCATTTT.

The chain has TRBV19 and TRBJ2-7; 8 bases map to TRBD1. The CDR3 has 16 residues. The trim removed 6 bases at V and 1 base at J, leaving 11 bases unmatched. CDR1 LNHDA and CDR2 SQIVND come from the germline V gene (reference sequence). Here the CDR3 DNA reads TGTGCCAGTAGCCCGACAGGGGCAATGGGGTCCTACGAGCAGTACTTC. This sequence encodes CASSPTGAMGSYEQYF.

The CDR3 sequence is CASSLRLAGNNEQFF. CDR3 in DNA: TGCGCCAGCAGCTTACGACTAGCGGGAAACAATGAGCAGTTCTTC. V gene TRBV5-1 combines with J gene TRBJ2-1, with 11 bases aligning to TRBD2. The germline V gene has CDR1 SGHRS and CDR2 YFSETQ. There are 15 residues in the CDR3. V lost 2 bases to trimming and J lost 5 bases; unmatched junction nucleotides: 3.

About this clone: Compared with germline, one end of the junction differs, possibly owing to a read error. The gene calls are TRBV5-4 and TRBJ1-1, with 8 bases aligning to TRBD1. This CDR3 comprises 15 residues. Germline V gene data show CDR1 as SGHNT and CDR2 as YYREEE (reference sequence). The CDR3 DNA follows: TGCGCCAGCAGCCAGGGACAGGTCGGGAACACTGAAGCTTTCTTT. This gives the protein CASSQGQVGNTEAFF.

The chain has TRBV5-1 and TRBJ1-4; 8 bases fit TRBD1. The germline CDR1 and CDR2 sequences are SGHRS and YFSETQ. V lost 5 bases to trimming and J lost 6 bases; unmatched junction nucleotides: 6. The CDR3 loop spans 14 amino acids. In DNA, the CDR3 is TGCGCCAGCAGGCAGACAGGGGTTGATGAAAAACTGTTTTTT. Its translation: CASRQTGVDEKLFF. Full variable domain (rest looked up from reference TRBV5-1 and TRBJ1-4): KAGVTQTPRYLIKTRGQQVTLSCSPISGHRSVSWYQQTPGQGLQFLFEYFSETQRNKGNFPGRFSGRQFSNSRSEMNVSTLELGDSALYLCASRQTGVDEKLFFGSGTQLSVL.

The gene calls are TRBV11-2 and TRBJ2-3; D is ambiguous. V lost 1 base to trimming and J lost 0 bases, with 8 bases between them. CDR3 length: 15 residues. Looked up from germline, CDR1 is SGHAT and CDR2 is FQNNGV. Written as DNA, the CDR3 is TGTGCCAGCAGCTTAGCAGGAACGAGCACAGATACGCAGTATTTT. Translating gives CASSLAGTSTDTQYF.

This chain uses TRBV10-2 with TRBJ1-2, with D perhaps TRBD1 (6 bases). Trimming cost V 4 bases and J 7 bases, with 13 bases left between them. Germline V gives CDR1 WSHSY, CDR2 SAAADI. The CDR3 runs 13 residues. The CDR3 loop reads CASSAKIGGGYTF. In DNA form, the CDR3 reads TGCGCCAGCAGTGCGAAGATAGGGGGTGGCTACACCTTC.

This chain joins TRBV9 and TRBJ2-1; no clear D gene. The CDR3 totals 15 residues. The V end was cut by 0 bases, the J end by 6 bases, with 13 bases between. Germline-derived CDR1 and CDR2 are SGDLS and YYNGEE. CDR3 in DNA: TGTGCCAGCAGCGTAGCCGTTGCTCAGGCCAATGAGCAGTTCTTC. Protein: CASSVAVAQANEQFF.

The V gene is TRBV14, the J gene TRBJ2-3, with TRBD1 matching 8 bases. The CDR3 covers 15 residues. From germline, CDR1 is SGHDN and CDR2 FVKESK. J gave up 0 bases and V 5 bases, and 4 bases lay outside the gene matches. CDR3 sequence: CASSDRGFSTDTQYF. The CDR3 DNA sequence: TGTGCCAGCAGCGACAGGGGCTTCAGCACAGATACGCAGTATTTT.

The chain recombines TRBV29-1 with TRBJ1-1; 8 nucleotides agree with TRBD1. CDR3 length: 13 residues. The junction had 7 bases not matched to a gene; V was cut back by 8 bases and J by 2 bases. CDR1 is SQVTM and CDR2 is ANQGSEA in the germline V gene. The CDR3 sequence is CSIMGQANTEAFF. The DNA of the CDR3 is TGCAGCATAATGGGACAGGCCAACACTGAAGCTTTCTTT.

J is TRBJ1-1 and V is TRBV18, with D maybe TRBD1 (6 bases). CDR1 is KGHSH, CDR2 LQKENI, per germline. With 5 bases removed from V and 5 bases from J, the gap between germline ends came to 15 bases. CDR3 length equals 14 residues. The CDR3 DNA reads TGTGCCAGCTCATCAATCGGGACACTTACTGAAGCTTTCTTT. Amino acid sequence: CASSSIGTLTEAFF.

The chain is built from TRBV7-2 and TRBJ1-1; possibly TRBD1 for D (5 bases). The CDR3 loop spans 13 amino acids. V was shortened by 5 bases and J by 0 bases, with 7 bases between the two germline ends. Germline V lookup: CDR1 SGHTA, CDR2 FQGNSA. The CDR3 DNA reads TGTGCCAGCAGCAGGGGCATGAACACTGAAGCTTTCTTT. Its protein is CASSRGMNTEAFF. The whole variable domain, filled in from reference TRBV7-2 and TRBJ1-1, reads GAGVSQSPSNKVTEKGKDVELRCDPISGHTALYWYRQSLGQGLEFLIYFQGNSAPDKSGLPSDRFSAERTGGSVSTLTIQRTQQEDSAVYLCASSRGMNTEAFFGQGTRLTVV.

The chain links TRBV11-2 to TRBJ2-4, with a possible D match to TRBD2 (5 bases). The germline V gene has CDR1 SGHAT and CDR2 FQNNGV. CDR3 length equals 14 residues. V was clipped by 1 base and J by 8 bases, with 12 bases between them. CDR3 sequence: CASSLGLSSDIQYF. The CDR3 DNA reads as TGTGCCAGCAGCTTAGGACTATCCTCGGACATTCAGTACTTC.

The chain uses TRBV10-2 and TRBJ1-5; tentatively, D is TRBD1 (6 bases). Trimming left V 7 bases short and J 7 bases short, with 14 bases between. Germline loops: CDR1 WSHSY, CDR2 SAAADI. The length of the CDR3 is 13 residues. Here the CDR3 reads CASKEQGWQPQHF. The CDR3 nucleotides are TGCGCCAGCAAGGAACAGGGTTGGCAGCCCCAGCATTTT.

The chain couples TRBV7-2 to TRBJ1-2, with 8 bases identical to TRBD1. Germline values: CDR1 SGHTA, CDR2 FQGNSA. V was clipped by 0 bases and J by 3 bases; unmatched bases: 3. This CDR3 spans 15 amino acids. CDR3 nucleotide sequence: TGTGCCAGCAGCTTAGCGCAGGGGGCAGACTATGGCTACACCTTC. Amino acids: CASSLAQGADYGYTF.

Worth noting for this clone: Different DNA sequences within this sample yield the same CDR3. The chain carries TRBV7-9 and TRBJ2-7, with unresolved D. V gave up 5 bases and J gave up 0 bases, with 2 bases separating them. Germline V gives CDR1 SEHNR, CDR2 FQNEAQ (reference sequence). The CDR3 length is 11 residues. CDR3 amino acids: CASSHSYEQYF. In DNA, the CDR3 is TGTGCCAGCAGCCACTCCTACGAGCAGTACTTC.

This chain connects TRBV9 to TRBJ1-2, with D possibly being TRBD1 (5 bases). The V gene lost 0 bases and the J gene lost 8 bases, with 14 bases spanning the gap. The CDR3 contains 14 residues. From germline, CDR1 is SGDLS and CDR2 YYNGEE. CDR3 nucleotide sequence: TGTGCCAGCAGCGTAGCTCCGGGGGAGGGCGGCTACACCTTC. It encodes CASSVAPGEGGYTF.

V and J are TRBV30 and TRBJ1-4, with D perhaps matching TRBD1 (5 bases). This CDR3 is 14 amino acids long. Trimming took off 0 bases at V and 8 bases at J, with 13 bases between the two ends. CDR1 is GTSNPN, CDR2 SVGIG, per germline (reference sequence). The chain's CDR3 is CAWSVKGAGEKLFF. DNA of the CDR3: TGTGCCTGGAGTGTGAAAGGGGCCGGGGAAAAACTGTTTTTT. Full variable domain (remainder filled in from reference TRBV30 and TRBJ1-4): SQTIHQWPATLVQPVGSPLSLECTVEGTSNPNLYWYRQAAGRGLQLLFYSVGIGQISSEVPQNLSASRPQDRQFILSSKKLLLSDSGFYLCAWSVKGAGEKLFFGSGTQLSVL.

This chain uses TRBV11-2 with TRBJ2-7; possible D gene TRBD1, 6 bases. Trimming removed 1 base from V and 2 bases from J, with 15 bases in between. Germline V gives CDR1 SGHAT, CDR2 FQNNGV. This CDR3 spans 16 amino acids. The DNA of the CDR3 is TGTGCCAGCAGCTTAGGTTTAAGGGGGATAACCTACGAGCAGTACTTC. It codes for CASSLGLRGITYEQYF.

The chain couples TRBV30 to TRBJ2-2, with D maybe TRBD2 (5 bases). Deletions cut 8 bases from V and 1 base from J, with 8 bases between. Germline assignment: CDR1 GTSNPN and CDR2 SVGIG (reference sequence). The length of the CDR3 is 12 residues. CDR3 protein: CAERRNTGELFF. CDR3 bases: TGTGCCGAGCGGAGGAACACCGGGGAGCTGTTTTTT.

This sequence joins TRBV27 and TRBJ2-5, with D possibly TRBD2 on 6 matching bases. The CDR3 sequence is 13 residues long. In germline, CDR1 is MNHEY, CDR2 SMNVEV (reference sequence). V was cut by 8 bases and J by 5 bases, with 15 bases left in between. The CDR3 is CASGPGGGETQYF. The DNA for the CDR3 is TGTGCCAGCGGCCCCGGTGGGGGGGAGACCCAGTACTTC.

The chain links TRBV10-2 to TRBJ1-6, with a weak D call TRBD1 (6 bases). The CDR3 has 13 residues. Deletions cut 3 bases from V and 7 bases from J, with 7 bases between. Germline assignment: CDR1 WSHSY and CDR2 SAAADI. This CDR3 is CASSEDRNSPLHF. The CDR3 bases are TGCGCCAGCAGTGAAGACAGGAATTCACCCCTCCACTTT.